One sample yielded the 15 T cell receptor beta chains listed below, sequenced in a study of OX40 agonist ivuxolimab in advanced cancers. The repertoire was sequenced with immunoSEQ multiplex PCR; TCRdb's copy has only in-frame clones and lacks some. The sample lists 70,000 to 85,000 clones; around nine tenths were seen once. This material consisted of CD4+ or CD8+ T cells sorted from blood, taken in a trial of the OX40 agonist ivuxolimab. Receptor source: an adult with an advanced solid tumor such as melanoma, head and neck, liver or kidney cancer.

This clone has only one observation. This rearrangement joins TRBV25-1 to TRBJ1-4, with unresolved D. V dropped 3 bases and J dropped 4 bases, with 12 bases sitting between them. This CDR3 region has 15 residues. Germline assignment: CDR1 MGHDK and CDR2 SYGVNS. The CDR3 DNA reads as TGTGCCAGCAGTGACATTGTCCGACATAATGAAAAACTGTTTTTT. It yields the protein CASSDIVRHNEKLFF.

The chain's CDR3 is CASNLAGGRELFF. The CDR3 coding sequence is TGTGCCAGTAATCTAGCGGGTGGAAGGGAGCTGTTTTTT. The rearrangement links TRBV19 to TRBJ2-2; the match to TRBD2 covers 8 bases. The CDR3 has 13 residues. CDR1 and CDR2 from the germline V gene are LNHDA and SQIVND (reference sequence). V was pared by 7 bases and J by 9 bases, with 7 bases of the junction left unmatched.

The chain combines TRBV28 with TRBJ1-5; D is undetermined. Trimming removed 5 bases from V and 3 bases from J, with 11 bases in between. Germline CDR1 and CDR2: MDHEN and SYDVKM. The CDR3 has 14 residues. Written as DNA, the CDR3 is TGTGCCAGCAGTCCCCCGGCCTCCAATCAGCCCCAGCATTTT. Translated: CASSPPASNQPQHF.

This chain uses TRBV6-6 with TRBJ1-6, with 10 nucleotides matching TRBD1. Germline CDR1 reads MNHNY; CDR2 reads SVGAGI (reference sequence). Trimming took 5 bases from V and 9 from J; bases not matched to a gene: 10. The CDR3 runs to 16 residues. The CDR3 bases are TGTGCCAGCAGTCCAGGGGACAGGGGTGTAGGTTCACCCCTCCACTTT. This gives the protein CASSPGDRGVGSPLHF.

This clone was recorded once. The CDR3: CARGEGQGYTF. Here the CDR3 DNA reads TGTGCCAGGGGGGAAGGACAGGGCTACACCTTC. The chain links TRBV6-5 to TRBJ1-2, with D maybe TRBD1 (6 bases). Between the trimmed V and J ends, which lost 9 bases and 8 bases, there was a span of 13 bases. Germline V lookup: CDR1 MNHEY, CDR2 SVGAGI. This CDR3 is built from 11 residues.

About this clone itself: Different DNA sequences within this sample yield the same CDR3. The chain employs TRBV27 and TRBJ1-6; D is unclear. This CDR3 has 13 residues. The germline V gene has CDR1 MNHEY and CDR2 SMNVEV (reference sequence). Trimming took off 3 bases at V and 8 bases at J, with 8 bases between the two ends. CDR3 nucleotides: TGTGCCAGCAGTTTTGGTACAGATTCACCCCTCCACTTT. Its translation is CASSFGTDSPLHF.

The chain links TRBV18 to TRBJ2-7, with 9 positions matching TRBD1. Germline trimming cut 0 bases from V and 12 bases from J; bases unmatched to any gene: 6. The germline gives CDR1 KGHSH, CDR2 LQKENI. This CDR3 is 13 amino acids long. The CDR3 loop reads CASSPPARDRVYF. DNA of the CDR3: TGTGCCAGCTCACCACCGGCCCGGGACAGGGTGTACTTC. Full variable domain (remainder filled in from reference TRBV18 and TRBJ2-7): NAGVMQNPRHLVRRRGQEARLRCSPMKGHSHVYWYRQLPEEGLKFMVYLQKENIIDESGMPKERFSAEFPKEGPSILRIQQVVRGDSAAYFCASSPPARDRVYFGPGTRLTVT.

This clone was seen just once. J is TRBJ2-5 and V is TRBV25-1; D gene unclear. Germline-derived CDR1 and CDR2 are MGHDK and SYGVNS. The CDR3 spans 14 residues. V lost 4 bases and J 5 bases, leaving 14 bases between the germline ends. The CDR3 is CASSGRYDGETQYF. DNA for the CDR3: TGTGCCAGCAGTGGCAGGTATGATGGGGAGACCCAGTACTTC.

The CDR3 DNA is TGTGCCAGCAGCCCTCGACCGGGGCAGCCCCAGCATTTT. Encoded protein: CASSPRPGQPQHF. J is TRBJ1-5 and V is TRBV27; no clear D gene. The CDR3 runs to 13 residues. Germline CDR1 MNHEY, CDR2 SMNVEV (reference sequence). Trimming cost V 6 bases and J 7 bases, with 13 bases left between them.

This clone was recorded a few times. The rearrangement uses TRBV7-2 and TRBJ2-7; TRBD2 is a possible D gene (6 bases). The CDR3 is 15 residues long. Per the germline V gene, CDR1 is SGHTA and CDR2 is FQGNSA. V was cut by 6 bases and J by 0 bases, with 15 bases left in between. The CDR3 sequence: CASSPSVLSSYEQYF. For the CDR3, the DNA is TGTGCCAGCAGTCCTAGCGTCTTGAGCTCCTACGAGCAGTACTTC.

The rearrangement joins TRBV5-6 to TRBJ2-5; TRBD2 is a possible D gene (5 bases). Trimming left V 0 bases short and J 3 bases short, with 9 bases between. The CDR3 contains 14 residues. Germline CDR1 reads SGHDT; CDR2 reads YYEEEE. The chain's CDR3 is CASSLAGREETQYF. Here the CDR3 DNA reads TGTGCCAGCAGCTTGGCCGGGCGGGAAGAGACCCAGTACTTC.

The V call is TRBV6-1, the J call TRBJ1-2, with D hard to call. CDR1 is MNHNS and CDR2 is SASEGT in the germline V gene. CDR3 length: 15 amino acids. V lost 0 bases and J 4 bases, leaving 12 bases between the germline ends. The CDR3 loop is CASSEASTPGYGYTF. The DNA of the CDR3 is TGTGCCAGCAGTGAAGCGTCTACCCCAGGCTATGGCTACACCTTC.

The CDR3 spells CASSQDIAGVIYEQFF. The CDR3 DNA follows: TGCGCCAGCAGCCAAGATATAGCGGGAGTGATCTATGAGCAGTTCTTC. V gene TRBV4-1 combines with J gene TRBJ2-1; the match to TRBD2 covers 9 bases. Unmatched junction bases numbered 8, after V lost 0 bases and J lost 8 bases. The CDR3 is 16 residues long. CDR1 and CDR2 from the germline V gene are MGHRA and YSYEKL.

This clone was detected once. The genes are TRBV30 and TRBJ1-2; the match to TRBD1 covers 7 bases. CDR1 GTSNPN and CDR2 SVGIG come from the germline V gene (reference sequence). The V segment lost 1 base and the J segment 4 bases; nucleotides outside the gene matches: 6. The CDR3 contains 14 residues. The CDR3 protein is CAWSASGTAYGYTF. The CDR3 coding sequence is TGTGCCTGGAGTGCCTCCGGGACAGCCTATGGCTACACCTTC. The variable domain in full, completed from reference TRBV30 and TRBJ1-2, reads SQTIHQWPATLVQPVGSPLSLECTVEGTSNPNLYWYRQAAGRGLQLLFYSVGIGQISSEVPQNLSASRPQDRQFILSSKKLLLSDSGFYLCAWSASGTAYGYTFGSGTRLTVV.

The V call is TRBV7-2, the J call TRBJ1-2; the D is unclear. The CDR3 length is 12 residues. CDR1 is SGHTA and CDR2 is FQGNSA in the germline V gene. Between the trimmed V and J ends, which lost 5 bases and 5 bases, there was a span of 9 bases. The CDR3 DNA is TGTGCCAGCAGCCTGACGGTGTATGGCTACACCTTC. Translating gives CASSLTVYGYTF.